This T cell receptor (beta chain) came from a study of OX40 agonist ivuxolimab in advanced cancers. Whole-study results and caveats: On average, CD8+ T cells had more expanded clones than CD4+. Circulating CD4+ and CD8+ T cells showed clonal expansion by week 6 at 0.1 to 3.0 mg/kg.

Sampling times: baseline, cycle 4 day 1, cycle 7 day 1. Sequenced by immunoSEQ multiplex PCR; TCRdb stores in-frame clones only, minus some. The repertoire includes roughly 77,000 clones, more than 80% of them detected once, and 2% to 3% sits in the top ten. For this clone: Its antigen is not known. Germline is not matched at one junction end, which may reflect a read error.

The material sequenced was CD4+ or CD8+ T cells sorted from blood, taken in a trial of the OX40 agonist ivuxolimab. The clonotype was recovered from an adult with an advanced solid tumor such as melanoma, head and neck, liver or kidney cancer.

CDR3 sequence reads: CASSNSGHLDYGYTF. In DNA, the CDR3 is TGTGCCAGCAGTAACTCGGGACACCTCGACTATGGCTACACCTTC. The rearrangement joins TRBV6-5 to TRBJ1-2; possibly TRBD1 for D (6 bases). Germline CDR1 reads MNHEY; CDR2 reads SVGAGI. The CDR3 runs 15 residues.